The 24 T cell receptor beta chains listed next were all sequenced from one sample in a study of shared clonotypes between healthy human individuals. TCRdb keeps only in-frame clones here, not all; method: immunoSEQ multiplex PCR. This repertoire shows 1,400,000 or so clones, around 98.5% found once; its top ten account for about 0.4%. Source material: naive CD4+ T cells sorted from blood. Described subset: CD45RA+ positively selected. These receptors were collected from a man younger than 40 in good health.

The chain combines TRBV18 with TRBJ2-7; D is uncertain. CDR1 KGHSH and CDR2 LQKENI come from the germline V gene. V lost 5 bases and J lost 0, with 5 bases in between. The CDR3 runs 12 residues. CDR3 residues: CASSDTSYEQYF. CDR3 bases: TGTGCCAGCTCAGACACCTCCTACGAGCAGTACTTC.

The sample holds a few counts of this clone. The DNA of the CDR3 is TGTGCCAGCAGCTTTTACAATGAGCAGTTCTTC. Amino acid sequence: CASSFYNEQFF. The rearrangement links TRBV5-8 to TRBJ2-1, with D uncertain. This CDR3 spans 11 amino acids. Germline CDR1 reads SGHTS; CDR2 reads YDEGEE. The V end lost 2 bases, the J end lost 4 bases, and 1 base lay between the germline ends.

The V call is TRBV7-9, the J call TRBJ1-5; possible D gene TRBD1, 5 bases. Germline loops: CDR1 SEHNR, CDR2 FQNEAQ (reference sequence). The V end lost 4 bases, the J end lost 11 bases, and 21 bases lay between the germline ends. CDR3 size: 15 residues. The CDR3: CASSSLGTEPQAQHF. The DNA for the CDR3 is TGTGCCAGCAGCTCCCTCGGGACGGAGCCCCAGGCCCAGCATTTT.

This clone occurred once. This chain connects TRBV4-1 to TRBJ1-2, with D maybe TRBD1 (6 bases). The V end lost 2 bases, the J end lost 7 bases, and 20 bases lay between the germline ends. The CDR3 length is 16 residues. CDR1 and CDR2 (germline): MGHRA, YSYEKL. In DNA, the CDR3 is TGCGCCAGCAGCCAACTTATGAGGGGGGCGCGTAGTGGCTACACCTTC. Its protein product is CASSQLMRGARSGYTF.

V usage is TRBV5-1 and J usage is TRBJ2-1; TRBD1 matches at 11 bases. The CDR3 has 14 amino acids. With V trimmed by 4 bases and J by 8 bases, 5 bases remained unmatched. Germline lookup yields CDR1 SGHRS and CDR2 YFSETQ. CDR3 bases: TGCGCCAGCAGCATAGGACAGGGGGCCTATGAGCAGTTCTTC. It is translated as CASSIGQGAYEQFF.

This chain uses TRBV5-4 with TRBJ1-2; TRBD1 matches 8 bases. Trimming at V came to 6 bases and at J to 6 bases, leaving 10 bases not matched to a gene. Germline assignment: CDR1 SGHNT and CDR2 YYREEE (reference sequence). CDR3 length: 14 amino acids. CDR3 residues: CASNFQGARDGYTF. CDR3 DNA sequence: TGTGCCAGCAACTTCCAGGGGGCGAGAGATGGCTACACCTTC.

The V and J genes are TRBV6-5 and TRBJ2-7; D unclear. CDR1 is MNHEY and CDR2 is SVGAGI in the germline V gene. CDR3 size: 16 residues. V lost 2 bases and J lost 0, with 14 bases in between. This CDR3 reads CASSYGSKKSSYEQYF. The CDR3 nucleotides read TGTGCCAGCAGTTACGGGTCCAAGAAGAGCTCCTACGAGCAGTACTTC.

The rearrangement joins TRBV27 to TRBJ1-5; possibly TRBD1 for D (5 bases). In germline, CDR1 is MNHEY, CDR2 SMNVEV (reference sequence). CDR3 length equals 16 residues. Trimming shortened V by 8 bases and J by 2 bases, and 19 bases separated the two germline ends. The CDR3 DNA reads TGTGCCAGCGCCCCACGCCCCGGACAAGGCAATCAGCCCCAGCATTTT. Its translation: CASAPRPGQGNQPQHF.

The chain joins TRBV27 to TRBJ1-1, with a tentative D call TRBD1 (5 bases). The V gene lost 3 bases and the J gene lost 4 bases, with 18 bases spanning the gap. The CDR3 spans 16 residues. Germline V lookup: CDR1 MNHEY, CDR2 SMNVEV (reference sequence). The CDR3 reads CASSFSGTSGGTEAFF. CDR3 DNA sequence: TGTGCCAGCAGTTTCTCAGGGACTTCTGGGGGCACTGAAGCTTTCTTT.

The chain uses TRBV9 and TRBJ2-1; TRBD1 might be the D (6 bases). The CDR3 is 14 residues long. Germline values: CDR1 SGDLS, CDR2 YYNGEE. The V gene lost 4 bases and the J gene lost 7 bases, with 15 bases spanning the gap. CDR3 sequence reads: CASSPGAALNEQFF. The CDR3 nucleotides read TGTGCCAGCAGCCCAGGGGCCGCGTTAAATGAGCAGTTCTTC.

The V and J genes are TRBV9 and TRBJ1-2; D gene uncertain. This CDR3 has 13 residues. CDR1 is SGDLS and CDR2 is YYNGEE in the germline V gene. V was shortened by 0 bases and J by 7 bases, with 10 bases between the two germline ends. The CDR3 sequence: CASSVVTGSGYTF. CDR3 nucleotide sequence: TGTGCCAGCAGCGTAGTCACGGGGAGTGGCTACACCTTC.

The chain combines TRBV9 with TRBJ2-7, with a possible D match to TRBD1 (7 bases). The CDR3 totals 13 residues. Trimming cost V 3 bases and J 3 bases, with 10 bases left between them. CDR1 is SGDLS, CDR2 YYNGEE, per germline. CDR3 DNA sequence: TGTGCCAGCAGCGGCAGGGGGGACTACGAGCAGTACTTC. This gives the protein CASSGRGDYEQYF. Based on the CDR3 plus reference TRBV9 and TRBJ2-7, the full variable domain is DSGVTQTPKHLITATGQRVTLRCSPRSGDLSVYWYQQSLDQGLQFLIQYYNGEERAKGNILERFSAQQFPDLHSELNLSSLELGDSALYFCASSGRGDYEQYFGPGTRLTVT.

This clone is a singleton in its sample. The chain has TRBV18 and TRBJ2-7; no definite D call. The CDR3 consists of 13 residues. V was clipped by 0 bases and J by 6 bases, with 9 bases between them. Germline V gene data show CDR1 as KGHSH and CDR2 as LQKENI. The CDR3 sequence is CASSPPAPVEQYF. As DNA, the CDR3 is TGTGCCAGCTCACCACCGGCTCCTGTCGAGCAGTACTTC.

The chain uses TRBV5-1 and TRBJ1-1; TRBD1 aligns across 7 bases. Per the germline V gene, CDR1 is SGHRS and CDR2 is YFSETQ. The CDR3 has 14 residues. V was pared by 3 bases and J by 1 base, with 3 bases of the junction left unmatched. The CDR3 loop reads CASSSRGGNTEAFF. CDR3 DNA: TGCGCCAGCAGCTCCAGGGGGGGGAACACTGAAGCTTTCTTT. Full variable domain (remainder filled in from reference TRBV5-1 and TRBJ1-1): KAGVTQTPRYLIKTRGQQVTLSCSPISGHRSVSWYQQTPGQGLQFLFEYFSETQRNKGNFPGRFSGRQFSNSRSEMNVSTLELGDSALYLCASSSRGGNTEAFFGQGTRLTVV.

The chain uses TRBV7-9 and TRBJ1-5; D is perhaps TRBD1 (5 bases). The CDR3 has 18 residues. Germline assignment: CDR1 SEHNR and CDR2 FQNEAQ (reference sequence). Trimming removed 1 base at V and 7 bases at J, with 23 bases between. Here the CDR3 DNA reads TGTGCCAGCAGCTTAGGCGCCCTTGACAGCCCATGGAAACAGCCCCAGCATTTT. Protein product: CASSLGALDSPWKQPQHF.

The chain links TRBV5-8 to TRBJ2-7, with no clear D. The germline CDR1 and CDR2 sequences are SGHTS and YDEGEE. This CDR3 is built from 13 residues. V was cut by 1 base and J by 3 bases, with 8 bases left in between. The CDR3 region has the DNA TGTGCCAGCAGCTTGCACAGATACTACGAGCAGTACTTC. Protein: CASSLHRYYEQYF.

V is TRBV5-6 and J is TRBJ2-7, with 7 bases identical to TRBD2. The V segment lost 6 bases and the J segment 0 bases; nucleotides outside the gene matches: 12. The germline V gene encodes CDR1 SGHDT and CDR2 YYEEEE. CDR3 length: 16 residues. The CDR3 sequence: CASTHQAGISSYEQYF. CDR3 nucleotide sequence: TGTGCCAGCACCCACCAAGCGGGGATAAGCTCCTACGAGCAGTACTTC.

The chain joins TRBV30 to TRBJ1-2; TRBD1 matches at 7 bases. Germline CDR1 reads GTSNPN; CDR2 reads SVGIG (reference sequence). The CDR3 length is 11 residues. With 8 bases clipped from V and 7 bases from J, the junction kept 7 bases outside the gene matches. This CDR3 reads CASDRVSGYTF. The CDR3, as DNA: TGTGCCAGTGACAGGGTCTCTGGCTACACCTTC. The full variable domain, with the rest looked up from reference TRBV30 and TRBJ1-2, is SQTIHQWPATLVQPVGSPLSLECTVEGTSNPNLYWYRQAAGRGLQLLFYSVGIGQISSEVPQNLSASRPQDRQFILSSKKLLLSDSGFYLCASDRVSGYTFGSGTRLTVV.

The chain links TRBV6-6 to TRBJ2-7; 8 bases agree with TRBD1. V was clipped by 10 bases and J by 2 bases; unmatched bases: 13. There are 15 residues in the CDR3. Germline V CDR1 and CDR2: MNHNY, SVGAGI (reference sequence). The CDR3 nucleotides read TGTGCCACCTCAATTGAACAGGGGGTCACCTACGAGCAGTACTTC. Residues: CATSIEQGVTYEQYF.

The rearrangement links TRBV5-6 to TRBJ2-6; D possibly corresponds to TRBD2 (5 bases). Per the germline V gene, CDR1 is SGHDT and CDR2 is YYEEEE. The CDR3 loop spans 17 amino acids. V was clipped by 4 bases and J by 0 bases, with 14 bases between them. CDR3 sequence: CASSLVRVGSGANVLTF. The CDR3 bases are TGTGCCAGCAGCCTCGTGCGGGTGGGCTCTGGGGCCAACGTCCTGACTTTC.

The rearrangement joins TRBV2 to TRBJ2-1, with 8 bases lining up with TRBD2. After removal of 7 bases from V and 2 bases from J, the junction contained 7 bases not matched to a gene. The V gene's germline CDR1 is SNHLY and CDR2 FYNNEI. There are 15 residues in the CDR3. For the CDR3, the DNA is TGTGCCAGCACCGGAGGAGCGGGAGCCTACAATGAGCAGTTCTTC. Amino acids: CASTGGAGAYNEQFF.

Regarding this clone: Other DNA sequences of this sample code for an identical CDR3. The J gene is TRBJ1-5, the V gene TRBV30, with D possibly being TRBD1 (6 bases). The CDR3 is 13 residues long. In germline, CDR1 is GTSNPN, CDR2 SVGIG (reference sequence). Trimming pared 0 bases from V and 5 bases from J, leaving 8 bases between. CDR3 nucleotides: TGTGCCTGGAGTGTGAGGGGGGATCAGCCCCAGCATTTT. Protein product: CAWSVRGDQPQHF.

The chain uses TRBV6-1 and TRBJ2-7, with 10 bases aligning to TRBD2. The CDR3 totals 14 residues. Trimming cost V 4 bases and J 5 bases; bases outside gene matches: 5. CDR1 is MNHNS, CDR2 SASEGT, per germline. The DNA for the CDR3 is TGTGCCAGCAGTGCTAGCGGGAGTCTCCACGAGCAGTACTTC. Protein: CASSASGSLHEQYF.

V gene TRBV5-1 combines with J gene TRBJ2-3; 10 bases are shared with TRBD2. Looked up from germline, CDR1 is SGHRS and CDR2 is YFSETQ. This CDR3 spans 15 amino acids. The V and J ends lost 4 bases and 6 bases, in that order; junction bases with no gene match: 8. Written as DNA, the CDR3 is TGCGCCAGCAGCCGTGGACTAGCGGAAACCGATACGCAGTATTTT. Protein: CASSRGLAETDTQYF.